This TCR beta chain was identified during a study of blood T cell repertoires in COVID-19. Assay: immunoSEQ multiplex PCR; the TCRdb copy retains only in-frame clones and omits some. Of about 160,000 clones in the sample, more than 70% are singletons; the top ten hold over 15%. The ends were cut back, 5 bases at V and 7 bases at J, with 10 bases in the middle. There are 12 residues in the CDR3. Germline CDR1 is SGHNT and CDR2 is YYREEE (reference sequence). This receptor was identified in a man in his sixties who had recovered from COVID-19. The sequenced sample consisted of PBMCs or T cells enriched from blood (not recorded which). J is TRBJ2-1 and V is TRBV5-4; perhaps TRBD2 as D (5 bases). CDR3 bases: TGTGCCAGCAGTTCGGGGTGGAATGAGCAGTTCTTC. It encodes CASSSGWNEQFF.